This entry lists 29 T cell receptor beta chains sequenced from one sample in a study of CD8 T cells in ankylosing spondylitis. TCRdb re-called the 5' RACE reads through MiXCR, storing one row per CDR3 protein. The table lists around 88,000 distinct CDR3 sequences, approximately 9% of them singletons. The sample was blood, either unsorted or a sorted T cell fraction (not recorded which). These receptors were obtained from a male donor with ankylosing spondylitis or in good health (not recorded which).

The V and J genes are TRBV29-1 and TRBJ2-1, with 8 nucleotides matching TRBD1. Germline V gives CDR1 SQVTM, CDR2 ANQGSEA. V was clipped by 7 bases and J by 9 bases; unmatched bases: 11. This CDR3 comprises 13 residues. CDR3 bases: TGCAGCGGGGGGACAGGAGAAGGTAGTGAGCAGTTCTTC. This sequence encodes CSGGTGEGSEQFF.

This clonotype was observed many times. The rearrangement uses TRBV5-1 and TRBJ2-7; D perhaps matches TRBD2 (5 bases). V was shortened by 2 bases and J by 1 base, with 19 bases between the two germline ends. Germline CDR1 is SGHRS and CDR2 is YFSETQ. The CDR3 totals 17 residues. CDR3 protein: CASSFFGEGLRSYEQYF. The CDR3 nucleotides read TGCGCCAGCAGCTTTTTCGGTGAGGGATTGAGGTCCTACGAGCAGTACTTC.

This clonotype was detected many times. This chain uses TRBV2 with TRBJ2-7; the match to TRBD1 covers 7 bases. CDR1 and CDR2 from the germline V gene are SNHLY and FYNNEI. The CDR3 runs to 12 residues. The V segment lost 10 bases and the J segment 2 bases; nucleotides outside the gene matches: 5. Here the CDR3 DNA reads TGTGCCACACAGGGGATCACCTACGAGCAGTACTTC. This encodes CATQGITYEQYF.

In its sample, this clonotype was seen many times. The chain couples TRBV5-1 to TRBJ2-3; 7 bases fit TRBD2. Per the germline V gene, CDR1 is SGHRS and CDR2 is YFSETQ. J was trimmed by 2 bases and V by 7 bases; bases with no gene match: 10. The CDR3 has 15 amino acids. This CDR3 is CASDPGGINTDTQYF. CDR3 DNA: TGCGCCAGCGACCCCGGGGGGATAAACACAGATACGCAGTATTTT.

This clonotype was counted at least ten times. The chain couples TRBV7-2 to TRBJ1-2; maybe TRBD1 (5 bases). With 2 bases removed from V and 6 bases from J, the gap between germline ends came to 10 bases. CDR1 and CDR2 (germline): SGHTA, FQGNSA. This CDR3 region has 13 residues. CDR3 residues: CASSLQGIDGYTF. CDR3 bases: TGTGCCAGCAGCTTACAGGGCATAGATGGCTACACCTTC.

Of note for this clonotype: This may be a read error, as it is one base from a much larger clone. V gene TRBV5-6 combines with J gene TRBJ2-5; TRBD1 matches at 8 bases. The CDR3 contains 16 residues. Per the germline V gene, CDR1 is SGHDT and CDR2 is YYEEEE. CDR3 DNA: TGTGACAGCAGCTTGGCTGTCAGGGGGCCTCAAGAGACCCAGTACTTC. Its translation is CDSSLAVRGPQETQYF.

This clonotype was counted between two and nine times. The chain employs TRBV14 and TRBJ1-1; D call uncertain. Germline loops: CDR1 SGHDN, CDR2 FVKESK. There are 13 residues in the CDR3. Deletions cut 1 base from V and 5 bases from J, with 8 bases between. CDR3 nucleotides: TGTGCCAGCAGCCAAGGTTGGAGGACTGAAGCTTTCTTT. Translating gives CASSQGWRTEAFF.

The sample holds many counts of this clonotype. The chain employs TRBV12-3 or TRBV12-4 and TRBJ2-3, with 8 bases that match TRBD2. The CDR3 is 15 amino acids. V shed 2 bases, J shed 3 bases, and the junction held 4 bases outside the gene matches. CDR3 residues: CASSLRGGATDTQYF. The CDR3 DNA is TGTGCCAGCAGTTTACGGGGGGGGGCGACAGATACGCAGTATTTT.

This clonotype was counted a few times. This rearrangement joins TRBV7-9 to TRBJ2-3, with D possibly matching TRBD1 (6 bases). Trimming took 5 bases from V and 2 from J, leaving 17 bases between them. The length of the CDR3 is 16 residues. From germline, CDR1 is SEHNR and CDR2 FQNEAQ (reference sequence). CDR3 sequence reads: CASSQTRQGSTDTQYF. In DNA, the CDR3 is TGTGCCAGCAGCCAAACCCGGCAGGGGTCCACAGATACGCAGTATTTT. Full variable domain (remainder filled in from reference TRBV7-9 and TRBJ2-3): DTGVSQNPRHKITKRGQNVTFRCDPISEHNRLYWYRQTLGQGPEFLTYFQNEAQLEKSRLLSDRFSAERPKGSFSTLEIQRTEQGDSAMYLCASSQTRQGSTDTQYFGPGTRLTVL.

The table lists this clonotype with many counts. This chain connects TRBV28 to TRBJ1-1; D not certain. The CDR3 is 13 amino acids. V dropped 6 bases and J dropped 3 bases, with 11 bases sitting between them. The germline V gene encodes CDR1 MDHEN and CDR2 SYDVKM. CDR3 DNA sequence: TGTGCCAGCAGCCCCCGGCAATACACTGAAGCTTTCTTT. This codes for CASSPRQYTEAFF. The whole variable domain, remainder taken from reference TRBV28 and TRBJ1-1, is DVKVTQSSRYLVKRTGEKVFLECVQDMDHENMFWYRQDPGLGLRLIYFSYDVKMKEKGDIPEGYSVSREKKERFSLILESASTNQTSMYLCASSPRQYTEAFFGQGTRLTVV.

Many counts were recorded for this clonotype. The chain is built from TRBV27 and TRBJ2-3, with TRBD2 matching over 8 bases. V lost 4 bases, J lost 6 bases, and 9 bases stayed unmatched. This CDR3 contains 15 residues. CDR1 and CDR2 (germline): MNHEY, SMNVEV (reference sequence). The CDR3 protein is CASSSGLAVWDTQYF. The DNA of the CDR3 is TGTGCCAGCAGTTCAGGACTAGCTGTCTGGGATACGCAGTATTTT.

This clonotype was counted at least ten times. The CDR3 sequence is CASIKDRMDGYTF. In nucleotides, the CDR3 is TGTGCCAGCATCAAAGACAGGATGGATGGCTACACCTTC. The chain uses TRBV6-1 and TRBJ1-2, with D possibly being TRBD1 (6 bases). The germline gives CDR1 MNHNS, CDR2 SASEGT. The CDR3 totals 13 residues. V was clipped by 7 bases and J by 6 bases, with 15 bases between them.

This clonotype was recorded a few times. V and J are TRBV7-2 and TRBJ2-5, with D perhaps being TRBD1 or TRBD2 (6 bases each). The V end was cut by 2 bases, the J end by 4 bases, with 11 bases between. The CDR3 contains 14 residues. Germline lookup yields CDR1 SGHTA and CDR2 FQGNSA. CDR3 region: CASSLRGGGETQYF. CDR3 coding DNA: TGTGCCAGCAGCTTAAGAGGAGGGGGAGAGACCCAGTACTTC.

In the case of this clonotype: Since a much larger clone is just one base distant, this may be a read error. The chain links TRBV5-1 to TRBJ1-5; 9 nucleotides line up with TRBD1. The V gene's germline CDR1 is SGHRS and CDR2 YFSETQ. CDR3 length: 16 amino acids. Losses at the gene ends were 1 base for V and 2 bases for J; bases not matched to a gene: 4. The CDR3 spells CASSLWGQGRNQPQHF. The CDR3 region has the DNA TGCGCCAGCAGCTTGTGGGGACAGGGACGCAATCAGCCCCAGCATTTT.

This clonotype was seen ten or more times. The chain is built from TRBV12-3 or TRBV12-4 and TRBJ2-7; 7 bases match TRBD2. This CDR3 is built from 15 residues. Trimming removed 3 bases from V and 0 bases from J; junction bases left unmatched: 5. CDR3 nucleotide sequence: TGTGCCAGCAGTTTCGCGGTAGCGGGCTCCTACGAGCAGTACTTC. Its translation: CASSFAVAGSYEQYF.

This chain uses TRBV5-1 with TRBJ1-1, with 8 bases aligning to TRBD1. This CDR3 is built from 16 residues. Germline assignment: CDR1 SGHRS and CDR2 YFSETQ. After removal of 2 bases from V and 4 bases from J, the junction contained 10 bases not matched to a gene. The CDR3 reads CASSFTGGQEGTEAFF. CDR3 nucleotide sequence: TGCGCCAGCAGCTTCACGGGGGGACAGGAGGGCACTGAAGCTTTCTTT.

This clonotype was recorded many times. The chain combines TRBV2 with TRBJ2-2; D perhaps matches TRBD2 (6 bases). Trimming removed 5 bases at V and 6 bases at J, with 16 bases between. The length of the CDR3 is 15 residues. The germline gives CDR1 SNHLY, CDR2 FYNNEI. The CDR3 DNA reads TGTGCCAGCAGTTGGTTGGAGGGGCGCCCCGGGGAGCTGTTTTTT. Translation gives CASSWLEGRPGELFF.

This clonotype was seen ten or more times. The J gene is TRBJ2-6, the V gene TRBV29-1; D remains unclear. The ends were cut back, 3 bases at V and 2 bases at J, with 14 bases in the middle. This CDR3 region has 16 residues. CDR1 and CDR2 from the germline V gene are SQVTM and ANQGSEA. The CDR3 DNA reads as TGCAGCGTTGAGCCCCTAGACGCTCCTGGGGCCAACGTCCTGACTTTC. Translated: CSVEPLDAPGANVLTF.

This clonotype occurred many times. This chain uses TRBV10-2 with TRBJ1-1, with unresolved D. Trimming removed 7 bases at V and 3 bases at J, with 9 bases between. Germline-derived CDR1 and CDR2 are WSHSY and SAAADI. The CDR3 runs to 12 residues. Here the CDR3 DNA reads TGCGCCAGCATTAACGGTGACACTGAAGCTTTCTTT. Its translation is CASINGDTEAFF.

This chain connects TRBV18 to TRBJ2-4; 8 positions match TRBD1. The V gene's germline CDR1 is KGHSH and CDR2 LQKENI. V lost 8 bases to trimming and J lost 9 bases; unmatched junction nucleotides: 9. The CDR3 spans 13 residues. CDR3 bases: TGTGCCAGCGCATTAGGACAGGGCCCCATTCAGTACTTC. This encodes CASALGQGPIQYF.

Many counts were recorded for this clonotype. The chain joins TRBV12-3 or TRBV12-4 to TRBJ1-5; 7 bases fit TRBD1. The CDR3 spans 17 residues. V shed 4 bases, J shed 2 bases, and the junction held 11 bases outside the gene matches. Written as DNA, the CDR3 is TGTGCCAGCAGTTCTCGGGAGCAGGGGGGGGGCAATCAGCCCCAGCATTTT. Translating gives CASSSREQGGGNQPQHF.

This clonotype was seen repeatedly, ten times or more. The CDR3 DNA sequence: TGTGCCAGCAGCTGGGGACGTTACAATGAGCAGTTCTTC. Encoded protein: CASSWGRYNEQFF. The rearrangement links TRBV5-8 to TRBJ2-1, with D perhaps assigned TRBD1 or TRBD2 (5 bases each). Germline V lookup: CDR1 SGHTS, CDR2 YDEGEE. The CDR3 length is 13 residues. The V gene lost 3 bases and the J gene lost 4 bases, with 8 bases spanning the gap.

This clonotype was seen many times. The chain carries TRBV24-1 and TRBJ2-2; possible D gene TRBD2, 6 bases. Germline-derived CDR1 and CDR2 are KGHDR and SFDVKD. The CDR3 sequence is 12 residues long. V lost 11 bases, J lost 5 bases, and 11 bases lay in between. The CDR3: CAIGAGTGELFF. In DNA, the CDR3 is TGTGCCATCGGGGCGGGGACCGGGGAGCTGTTTTTT.

This clonotype appeared a few times. The V and J genes are TRBV25-1 and TRBJ2-7; D possibly corresponds to TRBD2 (5 bases). CDR3 length equals 19 residues. The germline V gene encodes CDR1 MGHDK and CDR2 SYGVNS. The germline V and J ends were trimmed by 3 bases and 0 bases, with 24 bases remaining between them. The CDR3, as DNA: TGTGCCAGCAGTGAGGGAGTAGGGTATGGATCAAGGAGCTCCTACGAGCAGTACTTC. Protein sequence: CASSEGVGYGSRSSYEQYF.

Many counts were recorded for this clonotype. The V and J genes are TRBV29-1 and TRBJ1-4, with 7 bases that match TRBD1. CDR3 length equals 14 residues. The germline gives CDR1 SQVTM, CDR2 ANQGSEA. The V segment lost 7 bases and the J segment 4 bases; nucleotides outside the gene matches: 9. CDR3 sequence: CSATTGLINEKLFF. The CDR3 DNA follows: TGCAGCGCTACGACAGGGCTGATTAATGAAAAACTGTTTTTT.

This clonotype was detected ten times or more. The CDR3 bases are TGTGCCAGCAGTCCACCCCAGGGTCTCTTCTATGGCTACACCTTC. It translates to CASSPPQGLFYGYTF. The chain has TRBV12-3 or TRBV12-4 and TRBJ1-2, with a possible D match to TRBD1 (5 bases). With 5 bases removed from V and 4 bases from J, the gap between germline ends came to 17 bases. The CDR3 covers 15 residues.

This clonotype showed up many times. V gene TRBV29-1 combines with J gene TRBJ2-2; D gene uncertain. From germline, CDR1 is SQVTM and CDR2 ANQGSEA. V dropped 4 bases and J dropped 0 bases, with 9 bases sitting between them. The CDR3 totals 14 residues. The CDR3 DNA reads as TGCAGCGTTGCTATCGGAGCGAACACCGGGGAGCTGTTTTTT. Amino acid sequence: CSVAIGANTGELFF.

CDR3 protein: CASSARDGSYEQYF. The DNA for the CDR3 is TGTGCCAGCAGCGCCCGGGACGGTTCCTACGAGCAGTACTTC. The chain combines TRBV7-3 with TRBJ2-7; D possibly uses TRBD1 or TRBD2 (5 bases each). Germline V lookup: CDR1 SGHTA, CDR2 FQGTGA. The CDR3 length is 14 residues. V lost 5 bases to trimming and J lost 1 base, with 12 bases between them.

This clonotype was counted many times. J is TRBJ2-1 and V is TRBV15; 13 bases match TRBD2. There are 19 residues in the CDR3. The germline V gene has CDR1 LNHNV and CDR2 YYDKDF (reference sequence). Trimming cost V 3 bases and J 8 bases; bases outside gene matches: 16. The CDR3 bases are TGTGCCACCAGCAGGTGGGACACTAGCGGGGGGGCCGGAGTGGATGAGCAGTTCTTC. It specifies CATSRWDTSGGAGVDEQFF.